This T cell receptor beta chain emerged from a study of blood T cell repertoires in COVID-19. Study-wide context: Spain, Italy and the United States supplied samples that represented acute and convalescent COVID-19.

Methods used by the authors: Amplified reference gene primers provided the basis for estimating nucleated cell counts. Libraries were prepared by immunoSEQ multiplex PCR; TCRdb keeps only in-frame clonotypes and omits some of them. The V and J calls and clone size come from that table; D and trimming were worked out from the DNA. The sample includes 120,000 or so clones, roughly 84% of them seen just once. This CDR3 is built from 15 residues. J lost 8 bases, V lost 2 bases, and 7 bases had no gene match. CDR1 and CDR2 from the germline V gene are SGHRS and YFSETQ. The chain joins TRBV5-1 to TRBJ1-4, with 9 nucleotides matching TRBD1. The sample comprised peripheral blood. This receptor was taken from a woman older than 75 with acute or convalescent COVID-19. The CDR3 reads CASSLGGQGGEKLFF. The CDR3 coding sequence is TGCGCCAGCAGCTTAGGGGGACAGGGTGGAGAAAAACTGTTTTTT.